This TCR beta chain was sequenced during a study of regulatory T cells in long-lasting Graves disease. Study conclusions and caveats: The number of shared public clonotypes was higher in persistent patients (roughly 3,000) than new patients (under 1,000).

CDR1 and CDR2 (germline): SGHAT, FQDESV (reference sequence). The germline V and J ends were trimmed by 0 bases and 0 bases, with 17 bases remaining between them. There are 19 residues in the CDR3. The time point is: newly diagnosed GD, antithyroid drugs for less than 3 months. PBMC RNA was the source of the TCR library. Both iRepertoire HTBI primers and Arm-PCR of CDR3 regions were used to build the TCR beta libraries. TCRdb recomputed calls from the multiplex PCR reads with MiXCR, one row per CDR3 protein. Among approximately 470,000 distinct CDR3 sequences, about 17% were seen once, and the ten largest hold 9% to 15%. This clonotype has just a few counts. What it binds is unknown. The same sample was also studied in work on T cells in Graves' hyperthyroidism and ophthalmopathy. This second report adds: The diagnoses drew upon clinical symptoms, serum thyroxine and TRAb, thyroid ultrasound and orbital computed tomography.

The material was peripheral blood mononuclear cells (PBMCs), obtained at new diagnosis, from a patient treated with antithyroid drugs. The clonotype was recovered from a man aged 35 to 55 with Graves disease. The rearrangement joins TRBV11-1 to TRBJ2-2, with D possibly being TRBD1 (6 bases). CDR3 coding DNA: TGTGCCAGCAGCTTAGCGGTGGGGGCTGGCGGCGCGAACACCGGGGAGCTGTTTTTT. Its protein product is CASSLAVGAGGANTGELFF.